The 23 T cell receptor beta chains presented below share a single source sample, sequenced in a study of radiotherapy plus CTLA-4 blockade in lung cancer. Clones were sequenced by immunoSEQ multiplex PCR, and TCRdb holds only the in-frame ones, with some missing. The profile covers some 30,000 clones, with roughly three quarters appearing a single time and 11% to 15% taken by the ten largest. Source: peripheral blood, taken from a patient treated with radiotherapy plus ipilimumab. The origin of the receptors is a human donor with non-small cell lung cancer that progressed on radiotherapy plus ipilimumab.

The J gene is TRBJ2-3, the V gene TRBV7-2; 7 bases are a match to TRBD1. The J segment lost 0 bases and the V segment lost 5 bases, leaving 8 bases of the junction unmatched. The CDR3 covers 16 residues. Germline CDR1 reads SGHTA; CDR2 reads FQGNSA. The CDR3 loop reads CASSTDRRPSTDTQYF. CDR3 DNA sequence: TGTGCCAGCAGCACGGACAGGAGACCTAGCACAGATACGCAGTATTTT. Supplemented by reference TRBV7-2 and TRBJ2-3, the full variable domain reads GAGVSQSPSNKVTEKGKDVELRCDPISGHTALYWYRQSLGQGLEFLIYFQGNSAPDKSGLPSDRFSAERTGGSVSTLTIQRTQQEDSAVYLCASSTDRRPSTDTQYFGPGTRLTVL.

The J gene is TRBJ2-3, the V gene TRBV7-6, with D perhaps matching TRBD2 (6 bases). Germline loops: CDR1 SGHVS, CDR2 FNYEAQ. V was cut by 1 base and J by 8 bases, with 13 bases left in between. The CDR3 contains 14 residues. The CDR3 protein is CASSLGELAGTQYF. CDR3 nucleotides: TGTGCCAGCAGCTTAGGGGAACTAGCTGGTACGCAGTATTTT.

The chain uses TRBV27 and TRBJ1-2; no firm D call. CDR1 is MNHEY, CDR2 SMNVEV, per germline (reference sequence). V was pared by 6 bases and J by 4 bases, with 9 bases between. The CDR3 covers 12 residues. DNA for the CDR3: TGTGCCAGCAGCCGAGGACGCTATGGCTACACCTTC. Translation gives CASSRGRYGYTF.

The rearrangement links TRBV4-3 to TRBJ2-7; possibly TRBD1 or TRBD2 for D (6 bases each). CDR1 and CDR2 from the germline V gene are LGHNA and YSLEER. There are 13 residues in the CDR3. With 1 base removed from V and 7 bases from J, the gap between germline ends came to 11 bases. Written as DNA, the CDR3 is TGCGCCAGCAGCCAAGGTCGGGGGCAGGAGCAGTACTTC. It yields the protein CASSQGRGQEQYF.

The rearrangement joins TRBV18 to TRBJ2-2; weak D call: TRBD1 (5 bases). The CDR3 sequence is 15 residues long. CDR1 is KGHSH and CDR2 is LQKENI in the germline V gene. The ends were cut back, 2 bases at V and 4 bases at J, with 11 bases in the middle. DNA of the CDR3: TGTGCCAGCTCACCAAACCAGGGTTTCACCGGGGAGCTGTTTTTT. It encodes CASSPNQGFTGELFF.

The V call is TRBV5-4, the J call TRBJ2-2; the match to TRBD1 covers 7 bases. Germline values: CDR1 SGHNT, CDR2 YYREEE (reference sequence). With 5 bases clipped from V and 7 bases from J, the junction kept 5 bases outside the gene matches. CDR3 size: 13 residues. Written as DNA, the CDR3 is TGTGCCAGCAGAAAACAGGGGAGCGGGGAGCTGTTTTTT. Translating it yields CASRKQGSGELFF.

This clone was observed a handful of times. The CDR3 nucleotides are TGTGCCAGCTCACCAACGGGGGATCCGGCCGGGGAGCTGTTTTTT. Its translation is CASSPTGDPAGELFF. The V gene is TRBV18, the J gene TRBJ2-2; TRBD2 might be the D (6 bases). Germline V gives CDR1 KGHSH, CDR2 LQKENI. The CDR3 has 15 residues. V lost 2 bases to trimming and J lost 6 bases, with 13 bases between them.

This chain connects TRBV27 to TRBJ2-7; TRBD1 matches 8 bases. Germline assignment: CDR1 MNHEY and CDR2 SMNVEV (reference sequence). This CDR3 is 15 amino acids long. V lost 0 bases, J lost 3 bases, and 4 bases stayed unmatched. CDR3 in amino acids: CASSLSGQEFYEQYF. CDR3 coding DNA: TGTGCCAGCAGTTTATCGGGACAGGAGTTCTACGAGCAGTACTTC.

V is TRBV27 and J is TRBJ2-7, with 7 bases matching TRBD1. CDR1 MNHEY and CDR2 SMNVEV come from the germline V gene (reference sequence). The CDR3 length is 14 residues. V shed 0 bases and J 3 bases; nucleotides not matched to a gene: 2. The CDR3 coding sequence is TGTGCCAGCAGTTTATCGGGGACAGACTACGAGCAGTACTTC. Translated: CASSLSGTDYEQYF.

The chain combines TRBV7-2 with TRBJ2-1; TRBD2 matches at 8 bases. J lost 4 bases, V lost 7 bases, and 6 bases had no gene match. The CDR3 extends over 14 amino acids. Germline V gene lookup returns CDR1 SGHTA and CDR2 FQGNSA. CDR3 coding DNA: TGTGCCAGCACCTCGGGCGGGAGGTACAATGAGCAGTTCTTC. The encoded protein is CASTSGGRYNEQFF.

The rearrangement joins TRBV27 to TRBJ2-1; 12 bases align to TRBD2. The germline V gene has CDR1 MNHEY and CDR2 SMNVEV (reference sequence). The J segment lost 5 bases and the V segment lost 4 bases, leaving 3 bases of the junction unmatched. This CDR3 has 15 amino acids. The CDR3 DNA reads TGTGCCAGCAGTTCGCTAGCGGGGGGGAACAATGAGCAGTTCTTC. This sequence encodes CASSSLAGGNNEQFF.

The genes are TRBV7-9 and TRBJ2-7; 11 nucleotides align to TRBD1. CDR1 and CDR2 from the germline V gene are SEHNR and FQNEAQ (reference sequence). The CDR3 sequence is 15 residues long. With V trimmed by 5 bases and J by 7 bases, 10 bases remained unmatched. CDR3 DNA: TGTGCCAGCAGCCTCAGAGGACAGGGGGCTGAAGAGCAGTACTTC. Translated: CASSLRGQGAEEQYF.

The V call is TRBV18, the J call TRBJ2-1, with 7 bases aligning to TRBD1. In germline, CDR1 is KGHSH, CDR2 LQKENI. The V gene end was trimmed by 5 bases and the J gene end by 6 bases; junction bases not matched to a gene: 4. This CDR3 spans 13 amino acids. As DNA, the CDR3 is TGTGCCAGCTCAACCGGACAGGCCAATGAGCAGTTCTTC. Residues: CASSTGQANEQFF.

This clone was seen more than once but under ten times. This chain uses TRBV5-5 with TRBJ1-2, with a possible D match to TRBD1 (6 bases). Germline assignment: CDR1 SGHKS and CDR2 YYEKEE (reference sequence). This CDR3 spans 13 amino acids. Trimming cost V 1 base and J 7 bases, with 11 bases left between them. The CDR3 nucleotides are TGTGCCAGCAGCTTGAGGGGGGAGGTTGGCTACACCTTC. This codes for CASSLRGEVGYTF.

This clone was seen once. The CDR3 DNA is TGTGCCAGCAGCTTCGGCCGGGGGGAGACCCAGTACTTC. Translation gives CASSFGRGETQYF. The gene calls are TRBV11-2 and TRBJ2-5; TRBD2 might be the D (6 bases). Germline V gives CDR1 SGHAT, CDR2 FQNNGV. Trimming stripped 3 bases from V and 5 bases from J, with 10 bases between. There are 13 residues in the CDR3. The whole variable domain, filled in from reference TRBV11-2 and TRBJ2-5, reads EAGVAQSPRYKIIEKRQSVAFWCNPISGHATLYWYQQILGQGPKLLIQFQNNGVVDDSQLPKDRFSAERLKGVDSTLKIQPAKLEDSAVYLCASSFGRGETQYFGPGTRLLVL.

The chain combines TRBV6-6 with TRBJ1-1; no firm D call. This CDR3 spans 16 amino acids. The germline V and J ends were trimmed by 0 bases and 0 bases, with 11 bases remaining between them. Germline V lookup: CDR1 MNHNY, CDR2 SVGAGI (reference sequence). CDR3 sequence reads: CASSYSAATMNTEAFF. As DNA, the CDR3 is TGTGCCAGCAGTTACTCCGCAGCTACAATGAACACTGAAGCTTTCTTT.

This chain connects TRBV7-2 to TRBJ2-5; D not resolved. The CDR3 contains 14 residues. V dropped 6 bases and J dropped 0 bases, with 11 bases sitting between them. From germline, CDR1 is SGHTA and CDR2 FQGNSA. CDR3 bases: TGTGCCAGCAGTCCGGGTCCCTACCAAGAGACCCAGTACTTC. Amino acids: CASSPGPYQETQYF. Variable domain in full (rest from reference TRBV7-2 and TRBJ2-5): GAGVSQSPSNKVTEKGKDVELRCDPISGHTALYWYRQSLGQGLEFLIYFQGNSAPDKSGLPSDRFSAERTGGSVSTLTIQRTQQEDSAVYLCASSPGPYQETQYFGPGTRLLVL.

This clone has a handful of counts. This CDR3 is CASTYGTGMGEQFF. The DNA for the CDR3 is TGTGCCAGCACCTACGGGACCGGGATGGGTGAGCAGTTCTTC. The chain links TRBV2 to TRBJ2-1, with D tentatively TRBD1 or TRBD2 (5 bases each). The germline V gene has CDR1 SNHLY and CDR2 FYNNEI. V lost 7 bases and J 9 bases, leaving 19 bases between the germline ends. The CDR3 is 14 residues long.

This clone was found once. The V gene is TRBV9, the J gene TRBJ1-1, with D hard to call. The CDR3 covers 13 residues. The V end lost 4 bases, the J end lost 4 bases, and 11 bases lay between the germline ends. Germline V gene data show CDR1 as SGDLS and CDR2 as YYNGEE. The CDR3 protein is CASSTLGATEAFF. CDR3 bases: TGTGCCAGCAGCACTCTTGGAGCCACTGAAGCTTTCTTT.

The CDR3 reads CASSQGKGNSPLHF. DNA for the CDR3: TGTGCCAGCAGCCAGGGGAAAGGGAATTCACCCCTCCACTTT. V and J are TRBV6-6 and TRBJ1-6; weak D call: TRBD1 (6 bases). Germline V CDR1 and CDR2: MNHNY, SVGAGI (reference sequence). The CDR3 covers 14 residues. V was cut by 6 bases and J by 7 bases, with 13 bases left in between.

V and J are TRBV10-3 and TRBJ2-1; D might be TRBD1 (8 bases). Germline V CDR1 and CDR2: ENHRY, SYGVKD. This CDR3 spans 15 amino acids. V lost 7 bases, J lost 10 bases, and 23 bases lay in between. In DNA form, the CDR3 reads TGTGCCATCATGGGAGGACAGGGAGGGATCTCAGAGCAGTTCTTC. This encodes CAIMGGQGGISEQFF.

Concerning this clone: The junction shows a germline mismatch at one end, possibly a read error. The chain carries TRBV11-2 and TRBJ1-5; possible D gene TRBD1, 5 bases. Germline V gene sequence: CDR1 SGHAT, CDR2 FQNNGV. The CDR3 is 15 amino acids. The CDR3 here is CASSEEGNTNQLQHF. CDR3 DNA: TGTGCCAGCAGCGAGGAGGGGAATACTAATCAGCTCCAGCATTTT.

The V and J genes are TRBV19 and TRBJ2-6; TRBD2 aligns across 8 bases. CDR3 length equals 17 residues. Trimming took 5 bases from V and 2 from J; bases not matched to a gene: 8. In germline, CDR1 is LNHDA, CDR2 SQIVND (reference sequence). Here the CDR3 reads CASSPPGGVPGANVLTF. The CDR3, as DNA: TGTGCCAGTAGTCCCCCGGGGGGGGTTCCTGGGGCCAACGTCCTGACTTTC. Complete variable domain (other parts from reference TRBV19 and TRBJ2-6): DGGITQSPKYLFRKEGQNVTLSCEQNLNHDAMYWYRQDPGQGLRLIYYSQIVNDFQKGDIAEGYSVSREKKESFPLTVTSAQKNPTAFYLCASSPPGGVPGANVLTFGAGSRLTVL.